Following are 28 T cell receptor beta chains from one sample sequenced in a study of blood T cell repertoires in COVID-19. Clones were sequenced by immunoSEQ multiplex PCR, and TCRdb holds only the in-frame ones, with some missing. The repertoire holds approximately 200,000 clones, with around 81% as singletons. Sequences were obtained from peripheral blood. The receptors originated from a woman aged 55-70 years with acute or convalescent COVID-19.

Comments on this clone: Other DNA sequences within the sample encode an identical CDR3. The CDR3 reads CASSRDRYTEAFF. The CDR3, as DNA: TGTGCCAGCAGTAGGGACAGATACACTGAAGCTTTCTTT. This chain uses TRBV12-3 or TRBV12-4 with TRBJ1-1; 7 positions match TRBD1. The ends lost 5 bases at V and 3 bases at J; junction bases unmatched: 3. CDR3 size: 13 residues.

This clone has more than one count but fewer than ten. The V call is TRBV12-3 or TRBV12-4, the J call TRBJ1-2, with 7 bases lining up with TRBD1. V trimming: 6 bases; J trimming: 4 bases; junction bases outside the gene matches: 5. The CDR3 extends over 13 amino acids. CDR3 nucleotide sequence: TGTGCCAGCAGCCAGGGACAGACCTATGGCTACACCTTC. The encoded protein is CASSQGQTYGYTF.

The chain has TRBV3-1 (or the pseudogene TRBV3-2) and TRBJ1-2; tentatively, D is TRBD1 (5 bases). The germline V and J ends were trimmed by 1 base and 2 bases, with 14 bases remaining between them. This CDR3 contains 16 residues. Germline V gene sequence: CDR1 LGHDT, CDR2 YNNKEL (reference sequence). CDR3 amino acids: CASSQVLSGWNYGYTF. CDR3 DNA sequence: TGTGCCAGCAGCCAAGTTCTTTCAGGGTGGAACTATGGCTACACCTTC.

The CDR3 DNA sequence: TGTGCCAGCAGCACCCACAGGGCAACCTCTCTCAACACCATATATTTT. Translated, it gives CASSTHRATSLNTIYF. This chain joins TRBV13 and TRBJ1-3; maybe TRBD1 (6 bases). Trimming removed 5 bases from V and 7 bases from J, with 21 bases in between. The length of the CDR3 is 16 residues. Germline assignment: CDR1 PRHDT and CDR2 FYEKMQ (reference sequence).

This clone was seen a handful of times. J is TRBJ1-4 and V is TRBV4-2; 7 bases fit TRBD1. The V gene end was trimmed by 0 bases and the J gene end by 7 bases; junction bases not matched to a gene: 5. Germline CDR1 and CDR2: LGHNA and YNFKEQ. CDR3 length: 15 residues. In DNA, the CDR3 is TGTGCCAGCAGCCAAGAGACAGGGTATTCTGAAAAACTGTTTTTT. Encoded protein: CASSQETGYSEKLFF.

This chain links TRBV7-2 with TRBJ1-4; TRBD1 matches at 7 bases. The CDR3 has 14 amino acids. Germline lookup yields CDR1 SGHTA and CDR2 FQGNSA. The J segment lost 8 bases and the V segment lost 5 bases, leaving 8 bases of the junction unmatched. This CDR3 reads CASSLTGVDEKLFF. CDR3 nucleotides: TGTGCCAGCAGCCTAACAGGGGTTGACGAAAAACTGTTTTTT.

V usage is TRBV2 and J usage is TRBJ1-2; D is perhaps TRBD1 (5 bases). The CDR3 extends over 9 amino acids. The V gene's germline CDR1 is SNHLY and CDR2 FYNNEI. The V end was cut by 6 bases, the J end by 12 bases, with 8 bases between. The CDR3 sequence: CASRSGDTF. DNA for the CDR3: TGTGCCAGCAGGTCGGGGGACACCTTC.

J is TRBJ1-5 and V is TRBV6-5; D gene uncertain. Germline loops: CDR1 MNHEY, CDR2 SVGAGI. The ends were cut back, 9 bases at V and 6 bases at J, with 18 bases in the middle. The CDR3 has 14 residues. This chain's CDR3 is CASQVVSGLQPQHF. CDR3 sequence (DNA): TGTGCCAGTCAAGTGGTTAGCGGTCTTCAGCCCCAGCATTTT.

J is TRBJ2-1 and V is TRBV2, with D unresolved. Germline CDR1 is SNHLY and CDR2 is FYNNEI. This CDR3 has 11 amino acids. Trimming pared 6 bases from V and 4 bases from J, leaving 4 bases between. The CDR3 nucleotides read TGTGCCAGCAGGGCATACAATGAGCAGTTCTTC. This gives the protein CASRAYNEQFF.

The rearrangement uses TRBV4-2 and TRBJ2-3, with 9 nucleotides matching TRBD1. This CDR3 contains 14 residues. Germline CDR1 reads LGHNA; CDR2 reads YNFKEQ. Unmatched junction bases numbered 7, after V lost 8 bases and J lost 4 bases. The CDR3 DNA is TGTGCCAGCCAGTCACAGGGGGCCGCAGATACGCAGTATTTT. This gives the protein CASQSQGAADTQYF.

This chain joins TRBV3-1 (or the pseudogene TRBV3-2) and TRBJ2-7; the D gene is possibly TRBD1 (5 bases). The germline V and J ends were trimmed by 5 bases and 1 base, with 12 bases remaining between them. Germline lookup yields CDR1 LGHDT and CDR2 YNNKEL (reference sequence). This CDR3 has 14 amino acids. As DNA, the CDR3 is TGTGCCAGCAGCTACCGACAGACATCCTACGAGCAGTACTTC. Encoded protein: CASSYRQTSYEQYF.

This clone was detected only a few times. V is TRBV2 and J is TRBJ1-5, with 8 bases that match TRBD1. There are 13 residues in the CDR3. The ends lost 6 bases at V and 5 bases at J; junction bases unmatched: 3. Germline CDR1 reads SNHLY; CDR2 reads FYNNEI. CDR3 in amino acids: CASRGTGDQPQHF. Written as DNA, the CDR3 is TGTGCCAGCAGAGGGACAGGCGATCAGCCCCAGCATTTT. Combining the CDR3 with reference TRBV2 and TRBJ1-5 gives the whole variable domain EPEVTQTPSHQVTQMGQEVILRCVPISNHLYFYWYRQILGQKVEFLVSFYNNEISEKSEIFDDQFSVERPDGSNFTLKIRSTKLEDSAMYFCASRGTGDQPQHFGDGTRLSIL.

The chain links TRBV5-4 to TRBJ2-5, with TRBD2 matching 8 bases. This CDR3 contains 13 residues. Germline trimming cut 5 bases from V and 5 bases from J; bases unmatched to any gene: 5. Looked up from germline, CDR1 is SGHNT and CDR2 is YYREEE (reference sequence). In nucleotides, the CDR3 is TGTGCCAGCAGACCCGGGGGGGCTGAGACCCAGTACTTC. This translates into CASRPGGAETQYF.

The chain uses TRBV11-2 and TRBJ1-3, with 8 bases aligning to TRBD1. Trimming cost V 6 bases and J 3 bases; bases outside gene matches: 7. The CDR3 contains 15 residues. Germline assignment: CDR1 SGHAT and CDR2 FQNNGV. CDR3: CASRAGGADGNTIYF. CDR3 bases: TGTGCCAGCAGAGCAGGGGGCGCAGATGGAAACACCATATATTTT.

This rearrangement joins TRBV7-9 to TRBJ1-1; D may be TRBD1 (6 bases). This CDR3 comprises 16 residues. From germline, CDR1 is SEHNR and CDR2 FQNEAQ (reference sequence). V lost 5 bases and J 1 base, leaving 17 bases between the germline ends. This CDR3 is CASSRSKTGKNTEAFF. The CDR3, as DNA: TGTGCCAGCAGCCGCAGCAAAACAGGGAAGAACACTGAAGCTTTCTTT. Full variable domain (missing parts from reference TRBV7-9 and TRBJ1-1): DTGVSQNPRHKITKRGQNVTFRCDPISEHNRLYWYRQTLGQGPEFLTYFQNEAQLEKSRLLSDRFSAERPKGSFSTLEIQRTEQGDSAMYLCASSRSKTGKNTEAFFGQGTRLTVV.

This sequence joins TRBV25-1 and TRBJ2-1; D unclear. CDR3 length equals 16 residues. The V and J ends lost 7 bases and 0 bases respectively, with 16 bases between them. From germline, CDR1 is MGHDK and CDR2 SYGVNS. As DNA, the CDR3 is TGTGCCAGCACCCGTCCCCCCGTTTGCTCCTACAATGAGCAGTTCTTC. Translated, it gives CASTRPPVCSYNEQFF.

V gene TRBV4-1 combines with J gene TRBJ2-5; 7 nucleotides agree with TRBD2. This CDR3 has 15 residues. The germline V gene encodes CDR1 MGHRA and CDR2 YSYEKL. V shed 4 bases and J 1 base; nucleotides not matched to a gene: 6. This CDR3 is CASSPPRGVQETQYF. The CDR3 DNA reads TGCGCCAGCAGCCCGCCTCGGGGGGTCCAAGAGACCCAGTACTTC.

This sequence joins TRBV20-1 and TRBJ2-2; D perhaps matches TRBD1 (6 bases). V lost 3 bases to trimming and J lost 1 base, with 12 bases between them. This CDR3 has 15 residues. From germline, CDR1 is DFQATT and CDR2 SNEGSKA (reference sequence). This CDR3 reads CSASVTGMNTGELFF. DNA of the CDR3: TGCAGTGCTAGTGTCACAGGGATGAACACCGGGGAGCTGTTTTTT.

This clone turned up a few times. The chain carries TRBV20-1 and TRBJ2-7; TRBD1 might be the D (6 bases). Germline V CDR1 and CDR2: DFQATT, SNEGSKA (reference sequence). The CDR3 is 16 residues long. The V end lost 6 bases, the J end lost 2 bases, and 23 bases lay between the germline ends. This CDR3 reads CSASGRTGSPPYEQYF. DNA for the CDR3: TGCAGTGCAAGTGGTCGAACAGGGTCACCACCCTACGAGCAGTACTTC.

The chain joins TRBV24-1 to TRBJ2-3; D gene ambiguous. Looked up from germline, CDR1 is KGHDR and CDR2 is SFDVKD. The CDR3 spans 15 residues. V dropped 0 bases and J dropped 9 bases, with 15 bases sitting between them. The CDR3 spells CATSDLQADLQTQYF. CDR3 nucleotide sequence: TGTGCCACCAGTGATTTGCAGGCCGATTTACAGACGCAGTATTTT.

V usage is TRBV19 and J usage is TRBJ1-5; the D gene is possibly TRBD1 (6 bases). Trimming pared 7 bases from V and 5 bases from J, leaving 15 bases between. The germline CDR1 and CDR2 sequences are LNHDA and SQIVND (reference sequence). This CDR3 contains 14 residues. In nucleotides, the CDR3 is TGTGCCAGTACGGGCAGGGGAGAAGATCAGCCCCAGCATTTT. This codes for CASTGRGEDQPQHF.

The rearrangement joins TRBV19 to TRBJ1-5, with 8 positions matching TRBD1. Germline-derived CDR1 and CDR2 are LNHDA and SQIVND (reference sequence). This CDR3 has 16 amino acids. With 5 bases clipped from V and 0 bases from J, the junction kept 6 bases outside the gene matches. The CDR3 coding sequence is TGTGCCAGTAGTCCGACAGGGGCGTATAGCAATCAGCCCCAGCATTTT. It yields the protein CASSPTGAYSNQPQHF.

Written as DNA, the CDR3 is TGTGCCAGCTCACCACCTGGTAGCACTGAAGCTTTCTTT. Protein product: CASSPPGSTEAFF. The V and J genes are TRBV18 and TRBJ1-1; D not certain. Trimming left V 0 bases short and J 4 bases short, with 6 bases between. Germline V gene data show CDR1 as KGHSH and CDR2 as LQKENI. This CDR3 region has 13 residues.

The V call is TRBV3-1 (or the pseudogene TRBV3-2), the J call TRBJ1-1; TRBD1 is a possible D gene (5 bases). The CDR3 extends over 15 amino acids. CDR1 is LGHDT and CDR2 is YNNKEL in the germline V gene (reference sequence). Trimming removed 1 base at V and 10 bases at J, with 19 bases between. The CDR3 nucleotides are TGTGCCAGCAGCCAAGCCCAGGGTCCCCACGAGAGAGCTTTCTTT. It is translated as CASSQAQGPHERAFF.

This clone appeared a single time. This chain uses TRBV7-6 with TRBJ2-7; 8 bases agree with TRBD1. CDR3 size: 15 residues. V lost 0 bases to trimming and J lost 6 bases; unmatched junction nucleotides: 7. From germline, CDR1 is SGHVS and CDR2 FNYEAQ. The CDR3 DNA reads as TGTGCCAGCAGCTTAGCGCAGGACAGGGTGAGCGAGCAGTACTTC. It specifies CASSLAQDRVSEQYF.

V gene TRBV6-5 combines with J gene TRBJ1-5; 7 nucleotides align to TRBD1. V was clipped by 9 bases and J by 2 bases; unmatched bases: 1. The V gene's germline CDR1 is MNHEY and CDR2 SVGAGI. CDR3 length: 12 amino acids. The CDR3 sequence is CASGQGNQPQHF. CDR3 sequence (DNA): TGTGCCAGTGGACAGGGCAATCAGCCCCAGCATTTT.

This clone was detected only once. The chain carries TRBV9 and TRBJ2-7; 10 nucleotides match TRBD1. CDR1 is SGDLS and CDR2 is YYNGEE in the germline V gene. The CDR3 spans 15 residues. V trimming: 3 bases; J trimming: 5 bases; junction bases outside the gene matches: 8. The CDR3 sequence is CASSGGQGERDEQYF. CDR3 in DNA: TGTGCCAGCAGCGGTGGACAGGGGGAAAGGGACGAGCAGTACTTC.

The CDR3 nucleotides are TGTGCCACCAGTGCGACATACACCGGGGAGCTGTTTTTT. Its translation: CATSATYTGELFF. This chain uses TRBV24-1 with TRBJ2-2; D is undetermined. Trimming cost V 5 bases and J 3 bases, with 6 bases left between them. The CDR3 extends over 13 amino acids. Germline-derived CDR1 and CDR2 are KGHDR and SFDVKD.